A selection of T cell receptor beta chains follows, all from one sample in a study of blood T cell repertoires in COVID-19. Produced via immunoSEQ multiplex PCR; TCRdb's table is partial and in-frame only. The sample records roughly 56,000 clones, roughly 87% being singletons. Sample: peripheral blood. These receptors were taken from a man in his fifties or sixties with active COVID-19. The CDR3 runs from the conserved cysteine through the conserved F or W. The D gene is left open where the match is weak. Rows give clone size only sometimes, using once, few, many, or a class for an expanded clone.

j_call,v_call,clone_size,d_call,cdr3_nt,cdr3_aa
TRBJ2-5,TRBV13,.,TRBD2,TGTGCCAGCAGCTTGAGACTAGCGGGGGGGCCGGAGACCCAGTACTTC,CASSLRLAGGPETQYF
TRBJ1-2,TRBV6-5,.,TRBD1,TGTGCCAGCAGTTCCCGGGACAGGGAATATTCTGGCTACACCTTC,CASSSRDREYSGYTF
TRBJ2-1,TRBV2,.,.,TGTGCCAGCAGTGAGGGGGGTTTGAATGAGCAGTTCTTC,CASSEGGLNEQFF
TRBJ2-2,TRBV7-2,.,.,TGTGCCAGCAGCCCCGGGACTCACACCGGGGAGCTGTTTTTT,CASSPGTHTGELFF
TRBJ2-7,TRBV27,once,.,TGTGCCAGCAGCTTCCGTCTTCTCAGGGGTGGAAGCTCCTACGAGCAGTACTTC,CASSFRLLRGGSSYEQYF
TRBJ2-5,TRBV5-1,.,.,TGCGCCAGCAGCTTATCCGGGGACCAAGAGACCCAGTACTTC,CASSLSGDQETQYF
TRBJ2-2,TRBV12-5,once,.,TGTGCTAGTGGTTTGGACTCCGGGGAGCTGTTTTTT,CASGLDSGELFF
TRBJ2-3,TRBV5-1,.,TRBD1,TGCGCCAGCACCATGGGACAGACATCAGATACGCAGTATTTT,CASTMGQTSDTQYF
TRBJ1-2,TRBV19,.,TRBD1,TGTGCCAGTAGTGCCCAACAGGGGTACTATGGCTACACCTTC,CASSAQQGYYGYTF
TRBJ2-7,TRBV2,.,TRBD2,TGTGCCAGCAGGGGACTAGCGGGAGTCGAGCAGTACTTC,CASRGLAGVEQYF
TRBJ2-7,TRBV5-4,.,.,TGTGCCAGCAGCTCGATCAGGGGGGAGAATTACGAGCAGTACTTC,CASSSIRGENYEQYF
TRBJ1-6,TRBV19,few,TRBD1,TGTGCCAGTAGTGCCCACAGGGGTAATTCACCCCTCCACTTT,CASSAHRGNSPLHF
TRBJ1-4,TRBV11-3,.,TRBD1,TGTGCCAGCAGCCATACAGGGGGAGGAGAAGAAAAACTGTTTTTT,CASSHTGGGEEKLFF
TRBJ2-5,TRBV30,few,.,TGTGCCTGGAGTGTAGGGGGTAAAGAGACCCAGTACTTC,CAWSVGGKETQYF
TRBJ2-1,TRBV6-5,.,.,TGTGCCAGCAGTATATCTCCCTACAATGAGCAGTTCTTC,CASSISPYNEQFF
TRBJ2-2,TRBV7-9,.,TRBD2,TGTGCCAGCAGCCTCGGACTAGCGCGCACCGGGGAGCTGTTTTTT,CASSLGLARTGELFF
TRBJ2-5,TRBV2,.,.,TGTGCAAGCCGGGACTCGCGCCCGGGGACCCAGTACTTC,CASRDSRPGTQYF
TRBJ1-1,TRBV2,.,.,TGTGCCAGCAGTGACTGGGAGGAGGCTTTCTTT,CASSDWEEAFF
TRBJ1-1,TRBV18,.,TRBD1,TGTGCCAGCTTTCGGGACAGGGCTTCGGGGATGGCTTTCTTT,CASFRDRASGMAFF
TRBJ2-7,TRBV5-1,.,TRBD1,TGCGCCAGCAGGCCCGGGACAGAGGTTCGTCGGGGGCAGTACTTC,CASRPGTEVRRGQYF
TRBJ1-3,TRBV10-3,.,.,TGTGCCATCAGTGAGTCGGTAGCTGGAAACACCATATATTTT,CAISESVAGNTIYF
TRBJ2-2,TRBV9,few,TRBD1,TGTGCCAGCAGGACAGGGCGAGACACCGGGGAGCTGTTTTTT,CASRTGRDTGELFF
TRBJ2-3,TRBV5-6,.,.,TGTGCCAGCAACGACTACAATTCGGATACGCAGTATTTT,CASNDYNSDTQYF
TRBJ2-4,TRBV7-9,.,.,TGTGCCAGCAGCTTATTCTCCATCGAGGACATTCAGTACTTC,CASSLFSIEDIQYF
TRBJ1-1,TRBV2,.,.,TGTGCCAGCGGCGAGGTGAACACTGAAGCTTTCTTT,CASGEVNTEAFF
TRBJ2-1,TRBV10-3,.,.,TGTGCAACTCAGTCGGTAGCACCCTCCTACAATGAGCAGTTCTTC,CATQSVAPSYNEQFF
TRBJ1-1,TRBV5-4,many,.,TGTGCCAGCAGCTCCGACAGGTTTGAAGCTTTCTTT,CASSSDRFEAFF
TRBJ2-5,TRBV7-6,.,TRBD1,TGTGCCAGCAGCTCCGGGACAGGGGGGTCACGAACCCAGTACTTC,CASSSGTGGSRTQYF
TRBJ1-4,TRBV4-1,few,TRBD1,TGCGCCAGCAGCCAAGATCGGACAGGGGGCCATGAAAAACTGTTTTTT,CASSQDRTGGHEKLFF
TRBJ1-2,TRBV5-1,.,.,TGCGCCAGCAGCCTGGCGGGGTCTTCGGGCTACACCTTC,CASSLAGSSGYTF
TRBJ2-2,TRBV13,.,TRBD2,TGTGCCAGCAGCTTAGGCCGGAGCGGGAGGACCGGGGAGCTGTTTTTT,CASSLGRSGRTGELFF
TRBJ1-1,TRBV6-1,.,TRBD1,TGTGCCAGCAGTGAAAAGGGGACAGGGGGGAACACTGAAGCTTTCTTT,CASSEKGTGGNTEAFF
TRBJ2-1,TRBV10-3,.,TRBD2,TGTGCCATCAGTGAGGGGACTAGCGGGAGGTTTGGTGAGCAGTTCTTC,CAISEGTSGRFGEQFF
TRBJ2-5,TRBV7-7,.,TRBD2,TGTGCTAGCAGCTTAGCCCTGGGGGCGGGAGGAGAGACCCAGTACTTC,CASSLALGAGGETQYF
TRBJ2-2,TRBV7-9,.,TRBD2,TGTGCCAGCACCCCGGCTAGCGGCTACACCGGGGAGCTGTTTTTT,CASTPASGYTGELFF
TRBJ1-3,TRBV19,.,.,TGTGCCAGTAGTCTCGCGGGTCGAACCTCTGGAAACACCATATATTTT,CASSLAGRTSGNTIYF
TRBJ2-1,TRBV10-3,.,TRBD2,TGTGCCATCAGTCCTACTAGCGGGGGAATTGATGAGCAGTTCTTC,CAISPTSGGIDEQFF
TRBJ2-1,TRBV29-1,.,.,TGCAGCGTTTTCCCAGGGGGGAACAATGAGCAGTTCTTC,CSVFPGGNNEQFF
TRBJ2-5,TRBV5-1,.,.,TGCGCCAGCAGCTTGGCCGGGAACCTCCAAGAGACCCAGTACTTC,CASSLAGNLQETQYF
TRBJ1-1,TRBV2,.,.,TGTGCCAGCATCGCAGGGAGGCGGGACACTGAAGCTTTCTTT,CASIAGRRDTEAFF
TRBJ1-1,TRBV2,.,.,TGTGCCAGCAGTGAAGTGGGAGGGATTGGGAACACTGAAGCTTTCTTT,CASSEVGGIGNTEAFF
TRBJ2-1,TRBV11-3,.,.,TGTGCCAGCTCGGGGGACTACAATGAGCAGTTCTTC,CASSGDYNEQFF
TRBJ2-3,TRBV4-1,.,.,TGCGCCAGCAGCCAATTGTCAGGTATGACAGATACGCAGTATTTT,CASSQLSGMTDTQYF
TRBJ2-7,TRBV2,.,TRBD1,TGTGCCAGCAGAGCGATGGGACAGTTAATTTACTTC,CASRAMGQLIYF
TRBJ2-5,TRBV6-5,.,.,TGTGCCAGCCTCACTTTAATCGGAGAGACCCAGTACTTC,CASLTLIGETQYF
TRBJ1-4,TRBV20-1,.,.,TGCAGTGCTTACAGGCCAGAAAAACTGTTTTTT,CSAYRPEKLFF
TRBJ1-2,TRBV20-1,.,.,TGCAGTGCGACAGTACAGCACGGCTACACCTTC,CSATVQHGYTF
TRBJ1-2,TRBV7-2,once,.,TGTGCCAGCCGACGCCAGGCTTCCTCTAACTATGGCTACACCTTC,CASRRQASSNYGYTF
TRBJ2-2,TRBV27,.,.,TGTGCCAGCAGTTCACCGTGGGAGTTCACCGGGGAGCTGTTTTTT,CASSSPWEFTGELFF
TRBJ1-3,TRBV5-1,.,.,TGCGCCAGCAGCTTGGACGGACAGAACCTCTCTGGAAACACCATATATTTT,CASSLDGQNLSGNTIYF
TRBJ2-5,TRBV5-6,.,TRBD1,TGTGCCAGCAGTTCCGGACAGGGCTGGGGGGAGACCCAGTACTTC,CASSSGQGWGETQYF
TRBJ2-3,TRBV5-6,.,.,TGTGCCACCGAAACACGAGGCGGGGGCACAGATACGCAGTATTTT,CATETRGGGTDTQYF
TRBJ2-3,TRBV14,.,TRBD2,TGTGCCAGCAGCCGAGGACTAGCGTATGATACGCAGTATTTT,CASSRGLAYDTQYF
TRBJ1-2,TRBV12-5,.,TRBD1,TGTGCTAGTGCCTCAGGGGGGCTCAGAGGCTACACCTTC,CASASGGLRGYTF